This T cell receptor (beta chain) comes out of a study of control samples from healthy donors and cancer patients. Sequencing was performed with immunoSEQ multiplex PCR; in TCRdb, only in-frame clones are kept and a portion is missing. The table lists roughly 48,000 clones, approximately 89% of them singletons. The sequence was obtained from a woman aged 40 to 49 with head and neck cancer. Input material: PBMCs.

The CDR3 region is CASSLERQNSPLHF. CDR3 in DNA: TGTGCCAGCAGCTTAGAGCGACAGAATTCACCCCTCCACTTT. The V call is TRBV13, the J call TRBJ1-6; weak D call: TRBD1 (5 bases). Trimming stripped 1 base from V and 7 bases from J, with 8 bases between. The CDR3 extends over 14 amino acids. CDR1 PRHDT and CDR2 FYEKMQ come from the germline V gene (reference sequence).